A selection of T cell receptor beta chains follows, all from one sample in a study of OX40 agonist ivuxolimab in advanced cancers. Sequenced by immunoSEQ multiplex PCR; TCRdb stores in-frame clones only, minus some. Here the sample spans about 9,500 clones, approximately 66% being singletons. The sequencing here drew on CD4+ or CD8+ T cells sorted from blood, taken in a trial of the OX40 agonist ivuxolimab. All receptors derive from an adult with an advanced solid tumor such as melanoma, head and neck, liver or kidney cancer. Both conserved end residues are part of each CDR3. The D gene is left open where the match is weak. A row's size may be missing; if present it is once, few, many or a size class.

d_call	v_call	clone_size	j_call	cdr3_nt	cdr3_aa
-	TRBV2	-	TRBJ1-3	TGTGCCAGCAGTGCACATGAATCTGGAAACACCATATATTTT	CASSAHESGNTIYF
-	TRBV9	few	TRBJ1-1	TGTGCCAGCAGCGCGGGACTGCAGAACACTGAAGCTTTCTTT	CASSAGLQNTEAFF
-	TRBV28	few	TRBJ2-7	TGTGCCAGCAGCCGCGAGCTAGTGGGGTCCTACGAGCAGTACTTC	CASSRELVGSYEQYF
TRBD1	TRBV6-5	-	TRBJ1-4	TGTGCCAGCAGCGACAGGGTCACAATTGAAAAACTGTTTTTT	CASSDRVTIEKLFF
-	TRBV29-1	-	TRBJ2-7	TGCAGCGTTGATGGGGGCAACTACGAGCAGTACTTC	CSVDGGNYEQYF
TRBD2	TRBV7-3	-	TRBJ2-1	TGTGCCAGCAGCCCTTCCATGGGACTAGCGGGAGTCTATGAGCAGTTCTTC	CASSPSMGLAGVYEQFF
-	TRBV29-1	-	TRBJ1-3	TGCAGCGTCACCGGGGGACTGAGCTCTGGAAACACCATATATTTT	CSVTGGLSSGNTIYF
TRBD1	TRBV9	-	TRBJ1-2	TGTGCCAGCAGCCGGGACAGGGGGCAAGACTATGGCTACACCTTC	CASSRDRGQDYGYTF
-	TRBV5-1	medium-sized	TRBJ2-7	TGCGCCAGCAGCTTCAGGGGACTCGATTACGAGCAGTACTTC	CASSFRGLDYEQYF
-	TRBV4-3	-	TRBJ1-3	TGCGCCAGCAGCCAAGATAAAGGGACAGGAAACACCATATATTTT	CASSQDKGTGNTIYF
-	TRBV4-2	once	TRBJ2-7	TGTGCCAGCAGCCAAGAGGCGGACTCCTACGAGCAGTACTTC	CASSQEADSYEQYF
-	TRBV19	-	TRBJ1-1	TGTGCCAGTACCTATCCTACAGGGTTGAACACTGAAGCTTTCTTT	CASTYPTGLNTEAFF
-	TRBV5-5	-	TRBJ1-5	TGTGCCAGCAGCTTGGCCATGGGCGGCCAGCCCCAGCATTTT	CASSLAMGGQPQHF